This T cell receptor beta chain was captured in a study of post-analysis software for immune sequencing data (dated by TCRdb to the mid-2010s). Context from the whole study: The recorded disease courses included relapsing-remitting, secondary progressive and progressive-relapsing multiple sclerosis, and some patients had no subtype annotation. The patient repertoires were compared against about a dozen previously published healthy control repertoires obtained from donors aged 6 to 25 years. A subset of samples was prepared in parallel using single-end sample barcoding, then pooled and co-amplified after Illumina adapter ligation.

As concerns this clonotype: The antigen this receptor binds is unknown. It has no much larger one-base neighbor in the sample; base qualities were not kept.

Libraries were prepared through PCR. The run used an Illumina HiSeq 2500. Unique molecular identifiers were incorporated into TCR beta cDNA libraries to reduce PCR and sequencing biases. Every 1 to 10 million input T cells yielded approximately 500,000 cDNA molecules, meaning each molecule approximated one T cell. The same protocol used for the earlier healthy control dataset was applied to prepare and sequence the patient libraries. Samples belonging to the same batch were prepared together, multiplexed and sequenced on a shared HiSeq lane. The original pipeline was this. Raw barcoded reads were processed with MIGEC, discarding single-read molecular identifier groups before consensus assembly and CDR3 extraction. Clonotype tables were post-analysed with VDJtools, normalizing diversity by down-sampling all datasets to the smallest sample size. In repertoire overlap clustering, CDR3 amino acid sequences, but not nucleotide sequences, were matched to correct batch-related cross-sample contamination. The public reads were reprocessed in TCRdb via fastp at Q25 and MiXCR, keeping in-frame beta chains. For every CDR3 protein sequence, its rows merge into one entry that carries the most common genes and DNA. The V and J calls were determined by TCRdb, not by the authors. Counted in this sample were approximately 660,000 distinct CDR3 sequences; 55% to 60% of them appeared once. About 11% of the sample goes to the ten largest clones.

Here is what the overall study found, with its caveats: Direct clustering with F measure showed strong co-clustering of samples prepared in the same batch, prompting a batch-effect correction. Patients showed significantly higher frequencies than controls for several TRBV segments, among them TRBV5-6, TRBV5-1 and TRBV20-1. Compared with controls, multiple sclerosis patients had significantly lower normalized Chao1 diversity, a finding suggesting substantial peripheral T-cell clonal expansion. The multiple sclerosis patient group was slightly younger than the control group.

TCR beta repertoires were profiled from peripheral blood of about a dozen young patients with multiple sclerosis to demonstrate the VDJtools post-analysis software. The multiple sclerosis patients were children and adolescents between roughly 6 and 17 years of age. The CDR3 has 13 amino acids, counting the end cysteine and phenylalanine. Only the CDR3 portion is preserved as DNA: 39 bases, with reading frame beginning at the first base. The V end loses 1 base and the J end loses 7 bases, and a stretch of 11 bases separates them. CDR1 is given as SGHRS and CDR2 as YFSETQ, both from the germline V gene.

Sample: blood. The sequence links TRBV5-1 to TRBJ1-1; a weak D assignment points to TRBD1 (5 bases agree). This clonotype originated in a girl aged 2-10 years with multiple sclerosis. The DNA sequence follows: TGCGCCAGCAGCTTGATGGCAGGGAGTGAAGCTTTCTTT. This sequence encodes CASSLMAGSEAFF.